Below, 29 T cell receptor beta chains from the same sample are listed, as sequenced in a study of CD8 T cells in ankylosing spondylitis. Whole-study results and caveats: Ankylosing spondylitis blood appeared to be characterized by a TCR beta motif of roughly eight highly homologous variants.

Their specific antigens are unknown. TCRdb re-called the 5' RACE reads through MiXCR, storing one row per CDR3 protein. This table has about 450,000 distinct CDR3 sequences, 25% to 30% appearing once. Input material: blood, either unsorted or a sorted T cell fraction (not recorded which). These receptors came from a male donor with ankylosing spondylitis.

The rearrangement uses TRBV2 and TRBJ2-7; D unresolved. Trimming took 4 bases from V and 3 from J, leaving 7 bases between them. CDR1 and CDR2 (germline): SNHLY, FYNNEI. The CDR3 consists of 12 residues. The CDR3 is CASSVRNYEQYV. CDR3 DNA: TGTGCCAGCAGTGTTCGGAACTACGAGCAGTACGTC.

Only a few counts were recorded for this clonotype. V usage is TRBV20-1 and J usage is TRBJ1-6; a weak D match, TRBD1 (5 bases). Germline CDR1 DFQATT, CDR2 SNEGSKA (reference sequence). CDR3 length: 14 residues. V gave up 3 bases and J gave up 4 bases, with 10 bases separating them. CDR3 in amino acids: CSARGGMYNSPLHF. The CDR3 coding sequence is TGCAGTGCTAGGGGGGGAATGTATAATTCACCCCTCCACTTT.

This sequence joins TRBV4-1 and TRBJ2-1; D remains ambiguous. The CDR3 is made up of 17 amino acids. Trimming stripped 2 bases from V and 0 bases from J, with 14 bases between. Germline V CDR1 and CDR2: MGHRA, YSYEKL. CDR3 protein: CASSQTLSPDSYNEQFF. CDR3 DNA: TGCGCCAGCAGCCAAACCCTCAGCCCTGACTCCTACAATGAGCAGTTCTTC.

This rearrangement joins TRBV12-3 or TRBV12-4 to TRBJ1-2; no definite D call. Trimming left V 1 base short and J 6 bases short, with 12 bases between. This CDR3 contains 14 residues. In DNA form, the CDR3 reads TGTGCCAGCAGTTTAGACCGGGTTGGGGATGGCTACACCTTC. Translating gives CASSLDRVGDGYTF.

A few counts support this clonotype. The chain carries TRBV7-2 and TRBJ1-5, with D uncertain. Trimming left V 0 bases short and J 9 bases short, with 12 bases between. CDR3 length: 14 amino acids. Germline-derived CDR1 and CDR2 are SGHTA and FQGNSA. In DNA form, the CDR3 reads TGTGCCAGCAGCTTAGCGGAGGCGTCGACGCCCCAGCATTTT. Translating it yields CASSLAEASTPQHF.

The CDR3 region has the DNA TGTGCCAGCAGCCAAGCGGAAAATTCACCCCTCCACTTT. Its translation: CASSQAENSPLHF. The genes are TRBV4-2 and TRBJ1-6, with D hard to call. The CDR3 is made up of 13 amino acids. Germline values: CDR1 LGHNA, CDR2 YNFKEQ. V lost 1 base and J lost 7, with 5 bases in between.

The V gene is TRBV18, the J gene TRBJ2-1; D is perhaps TRBD1 or TRBD2 (5 bases each). The germline V gene has CDR1 KGHSH and CDR2 LQKENI. The V gene lost 5 bases and the J gene lost 2 bases, with 13 bases spanning the gap. The CDR3 runs to 15 residues. The CDR3 DNA reads as TGTGCCAGCTCATTAACAAGGGGAGCCTACAATGAGCAGTTCTTC. Its translation: CASSLTRGAYNEQFF.

Only a few counts were recorded for this clonotype. The rearrangement joins TRBV5-1 to TRBJ1-2; 7 nucleotides line up with TRBD1. The CDR3 length is 13 residues. V lost 4 bases, J lost 6 bases, and 6 bases stayed unmatched. CDR1 SGHRS and CDR2 YFSETQ come from the germline V gene. The CDR3 reads CASSAGTEDGYTF. In DNA form, the CDR3 reads TGCGCCAGCAGCGCAGGGACAGAAGATGGCTACACCTTC. Together with reference TRBV5-1 and TRBJ1-2, the CDR3 gives the full variable domain: KAGVTQTPRYLIKTRGQQVTLSCSPISGHRSVSWYQQTPGQGLQFLFEYFSETQRNKGNFPGRFSGRQFSNSRSEMNVSTLELGDSALYLCASSAGTEDGYTFGSGTRLTVV.

The gene calls are TRBV29-1 and TRBJ1-1; a weak D match, TRBD1 (5 bases). Trimming cost V 3 bases and J 4 bases, with 12 bases left between them. The CDR3 runs 13 residues. Germline V gene data show CDR1 as SQVTM and CDR2 as ANQGSEA. The CDR3 loop is CSVDLGRGTEAFF. DNA of the CDR3: TGCAGCGTTGATCTGGGGAGGGGCACTGAAGCTTTCTTT. The whole variable domain, filled in from reference TRBV29-1 and TRBJ1-1, reads SAVISQKPSRDICQRGTSLTIQCQVDSQVTMMFWYRQQPGQSLTLIATANQGSEATYESGFVIDKFPISRPNLTFSTLTVSNMSPEDSSIYLCSVDLGRGTEAFFGQGTRLTVV.

Many counts were recorded for this clonotype. An end of the junction differs from the germline gene, which may be a read error. The chain carries TRBV5-1 and TRBJ2-2, with 13 bases fitting TRBD2. This CDR3 spans 16 amino acids. Looked up from germline, CDR1 is SGHRS and CDR2 is YFSETQ. CDR3 sequence: CASSLRLAGGTGELFF. CDR3 nucleotide sequence: TGTGCCAGCAGCTTAAGACTAGCGGGAGGTACCGGGGAGCTGTTTTTT.

The chain uses TRBV20-1 and TRBJ2-7, with 9 bases that match TRBD2. With 3 bases clipped from V and 2 bases from J, the junction kept 2 bases outside the gene matches. The CDR3 sequence is 13 residues long. Germline loops: CDR1 DFQATT, CDR2 SNEGSKA (reference sequence). The CDR3 nucleotides read TGCAGTGCTAGTAGCGGGGGTACCTACGAGCAGTACTTC. Protein: CSASSGGTYEQYF.

This clonotype was seen only a few times. This chain joins TRBV6-1 and TRBJ2-7; 8 nucleotides align to TRBD2. V was clipped by 5 bases and J by 3 bases; unmatched bases: 15. The CDR3 is 17 residues long. Germline V CDR1 and CDR2: MNHNS, SASEGT. The CDR3: CASSKPSTAGVVYEQYF. In DNA form, the CDR3 reads TGTGCCAGCAGTAAACCCTCTACAGCGGGAGTAGTCTACGAGCAGTACTTC.

This clonotype was seen once. V gene TRBV5-6 combines with J gene TRBJ2-6; 11 bases fit TRBD1. The CDR3 contains 17 residues. From germline, CDR1 is SGHDT and CDR2 YYEEEE. V lost 3 bases and J lost 4; bases outside the gene matches: 6. CDR3 loop: CASSSGQGAPGANVLTF. The CDR3 nucleotides are TGTGCCAGCAGCTCCGGACAGGGGGCGCCAGGGGCCAACGTCCTGACTTTC.

This clonotype was counted a few times. This chain connects TRBV14 to TRBJ2-1; 8 nucleotides match TRBD1. CDR3 length: 20 amino acids. Unmatched junction bases numbered 27, after V lost 7 bases and J lost 7 bases. Germline V gene sequence: CDR1 SGHDN, CDR2 FVKESK. Written as DNA, the CDR3 is TGTGCCAGCAAAGCCATGGGCTTACAGGGGGGACGCCGGGACAGGAATGAGCAGTTCTTC. Amino acids: CASKAMGLQGGRRDRNEQFF.

This clonotype has only a few counts. The chain combines TRBV20-1 with TRBJ2-3; a possible D gene is TRBD1 (6 bases). The CDR3 runs to 12 residues. Germline CDR1 reads DFQATT; CDR2 reads SNEGSKA (reference sequence). With 6 bases removed from V and 6 bases from J, the gap between germline ends came to 13 bases. CDR3 sequence reads: CSALAGADTQYF. The CDR3, as DNA: TGCAGTGCCCTCGCAGGGGCCGATACGCAGTATTTT.

V usage is TRBV24-1 and J usage is TRBJ2-3; D unresolved. Trimming removed 4 bases from V and 3 bases from J, with 10 bases in between. Germline V gives CDR1 KGHDR, CDR2 SFDVKD. This CDR3 has 14 amino acids. In DNA form, the CDR3 reads TGTGCCACCAGTGACCCACAGAGGACAGATACGCAGTATTTT. Its protein is CATSDPQRTDTQYF.

The CDR3 DNA follows: TGTGCCAGCAGCGCGACAGGGGGTCTTGGCCAGCCCCAGCATTTT. This translates into CASSATGGLGQPQHF. The genes are TRBV7-9 and TRBJ1-5, with 9 nucleotides matching TRBD1. The junction had 9 bases not matched to a gene; V was cut back by 5 bases and J by 7 bases. This CDR3 is 15 amino acids long. CDR1 and CDR2 from the germline V gene are SEHNR and FQNEAQ (reference sequence). The full variable domain, completed using reference TRBV7-9 and TRBJ1-5, is DTGVSQNPRHKITKRGQNVTFRCDPISEHNRLYWYRQTLGQGPEFLTYFQNEAQLEKSRLLSDRFSAERPKGSFSTLEIQRTEQGDSAMYLCASSATGGLGQPQHFGDGTRLSIL.

The chain is built from TRBV19 and TRBJ2-3; 8 positions agree with TRBD1. J was trimmed by 2 bases and V by 5 bases; bases with no gene match: 9. This CDR3 has 16 residues. Germline CDR1 reads LNHDA; CDR2 reads SQIVND (reference sequence). The CDR3 DNA reads TGTGCCAGTAGTGGGGACGGACAGGGATACACAGATACGCAGTATTTT. Translating gives CASSGDGQGYTDTQYF.

The J gene is TRBJ1-3, the V gene TRBV20-1; TRBD1 might be the D (5 bases). The V gene's germline CDR1 is DFQATT and CDR2 SNEGSKA (reference sequence). This CDR3 region has 15 residues. V gave up 3 bases and J gave up 2 bases, with 14 bases separating them. CDR3 sequence reads: CSARRRDAPGNTIYF. The CDR3 region has the DNA TGCAGTGCTAGGCGGAGGGACGCTCCTGGAAACACCATATATTTT.

This clonotype was detected a few times. J is TRBJ2-7 and V is TRBV14, with D hard to call. CDR3 length: 15 amino acids. Looked up from germline, CDR1 is SGHDN and CDR2 is FVKESK. Trimming removed 0 bases at V and 2 bases at J, with 11 bases between. CDR3 in DNA: TGTGCCAGCAGCCAAGAACAAGGAGAAACCTACGAGCAGTACTTC. Its translation: CASSQEQGETYEQYF.

The chain has TRBV12-3 or TRBV12-4 and TRBJ2-1; TRBD1 aligns across 8 bases. The CDR3 is 15 amino acids. V lost 4 bases, J lost 6 bases, and 8 bases stayed unmatched. The CDR3 spells CASSSRQGAGNEQFF. CDR3 DNA: TGTGCCAGCAGTTCAAGGCAGGGGGCAGGCAATGAGCAGTTCTTC.

This clonotype was seen many times. The V gene is TRBV5-1, the J gene TRBJ2-5; tentative D call: TRBD1 (5 bases). CDR1 is SGHRS and CDR2 is YFSETQ in the germline V gene. Between the trimmed V and J ends, which lost 0 bases and 1 base, there was a span of 7 bases. The CDR3 has 14 amino acids. The CDR3: CASSLVQAQETQYF. Written as DNA, the CDR3 is TGCGCCAGCAGCTTGGTACAGGCCCAAGAGACCCAGTACTTC.

This clonotype has only a few counts. At one end, the junction sequence differs from germline, possibly due to a read error. The J gene is TRBJ2-2, the V gene TRBV20-1; D is perhaps TRBD1 (6 bases). CDR1 is DFQATT, CDR2 SNEGSKA, per germline (reference sequence). There are 12 residues in the CDR3. As DNA, the CDR3 is TGCAGTGCTAGCGGACAGCCCGGAGAGCTGTTTTTT. Amino acid sequence: CSASGQPGELFF.

In this sample, this clonotype turned up a few times. The CDR3 nucleotides read TGTGCCAGCTCACCAACCCGGGCAGATACGCAGTATTTT. Translation gives CASSPTRADTQYF. The chain has TRBV18 and TRBJ2-3; D not certain. V lost 2 bases to trimming and J lost 4 bases, with 7 bases between them. The CDR3 extends over 13 amino acids. Germline loops: CDR1 KGHSH, CDR2 LQKENI.

The rearrangement links TRBV20-1 to TRBJ2-7; D is perhaps TRBD2 (5 bases). CDR3 length: 15 amino acids. With 2 bases removed from V and 5 bases from J, the gap between germline ends came to 19 bases. Germline V CDR1 and CDR2: DFQATT, SNEGSKA (reference sequence). The CDR3 region has the DNA TGCAGTGCTAGACCGTCTAGCTACTATAGCCACGAGCAGTACTTC. Residues: CSARPSSYYSHEQYF.

In this sample, this clonotype turned up a few times. The V call is TRBV18, the J call TRBJ2-1; 8 bases align to TRBD1. Germline V lookup: CDR1 KGHSH, CDR2 LQKENI. CDR3 length equals 14 residues. V shed 3 bases, J shed 5 bases, and the junction held 3 bases outside the gene matches. The CDR3, as DNA: TGTGCCAGCTCACCTCCGGACAGGGACAATGAGCAGTTCTTC. Translation: CASSPPDRDNEQFF. The full variable domain, completed using reference TRBV18 and TRBJ2-1, is NAGVMQNPRHLVRRRGQEARLRCSPMKGHSHVYWYRQLPEEGLKFMVYLQKENIIDESGMPKERFSAEFPKEGPSILRIQQVVRGDSAAYFCASSPPDRDNEQFFGPGTRLTVL.

This chain joins TRBV6-1 and TRBJ2-5, with D possibly being TRBD2 (6 bases). The germline V gene encodes CDR1 MNHNS and CDR2 SASEGT. V lost 4 bases and J 5 bases, leaving 17 bases between the germline ends. There are 15 residues in the CDR3. CDR3 sequence (DNA): TGTGCCAGCAGTGTCCAACAACTAGCTGGGGAGACCCAGTACTTC. This translates into CASSVQQLAGETQYF.

This clonotype was detected only a few times. The chain recombines TRBV5-5 with TRBJ1-1, with 8 bases lining up with TRBD1. The CDR3 runs to 17 residues. Trimming removed 4 bases from V and 0 bases from J; junction bases left unmatched: 11. Germline-derived CDR1 and CDR2 are SGHKS and YYEKEE (reference sequence). CDR3 amino acids: CASSPGQGDPMNTEAFF. DNA of the CDR3: TGTGCCAGCAGCCCCGGACAGGGTGATCCCATGAACACTGAAGCTTTCTTT. The full variable domain, its missing parts supplied by reference TRBV5-5 and TRBJ1-1, is DAGVTQSPTHLIKTRGQQVTLRCSPISGHKSVSWYQQVLGQGPQFIFQYYEKEERGRGNFPDRFSARQFPNYSSELNVNALLLGDSALYLCASSPGQGDPMNTEAFFGQGTRLTVV.

There are a few counts of this clonotype. V and J are TRBV4-2 and TRBJ1-6; 7 positions match TRBD1. This CDR3 has 18 amino acids. V trimming: 2 bases; J trimming: 0 bases; junction bases outside the gene matches: 7. Germline V lookup: CDR1 LGHNA, CDR2 YNFKEQ. The CDR3 DNA reads TGTGCCAGCAGCCAACTTGGCGGGGACAGCTCCTATAATTCACCCCTCCACTTT. Protein: CASSQLGGDSSYNSPLHF.